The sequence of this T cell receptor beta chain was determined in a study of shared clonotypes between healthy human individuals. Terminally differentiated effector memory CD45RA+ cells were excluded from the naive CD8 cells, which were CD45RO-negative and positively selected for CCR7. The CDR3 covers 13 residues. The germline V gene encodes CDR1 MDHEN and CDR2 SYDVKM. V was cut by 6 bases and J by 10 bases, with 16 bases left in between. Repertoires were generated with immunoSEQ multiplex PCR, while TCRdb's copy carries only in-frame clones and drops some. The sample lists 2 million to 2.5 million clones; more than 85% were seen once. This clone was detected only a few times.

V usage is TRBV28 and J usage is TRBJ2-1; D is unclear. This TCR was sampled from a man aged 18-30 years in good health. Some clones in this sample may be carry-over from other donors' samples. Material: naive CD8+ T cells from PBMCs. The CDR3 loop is CASRPSGLTEQFF. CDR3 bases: TGTGCCAGCAGACCCTCCGGCCTCACGGAGCAGTTCTTC. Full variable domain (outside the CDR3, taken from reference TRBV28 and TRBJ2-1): DVKVTQSSRYLVKRTGEKVFLECVQDMDHENMFWYRQDPGLGLRLIYFSYDVKMKEKGDIPEGYSVSREKKERFSLILESASTNQTSMYLCASRPSGLTEQFFGPGTRLTVL.